The present TCR beta chain was sequenced within a study of beta chain features in type 1 diabetes. Study results and limitations: Comparison showed that naive, central memory and Treg TCRB repertoires appeared more similar among patients than among healthy donors. There was a moderate but significant shortening of TCRB CDR3s in all four CD4+ subsets of Type 1 diabetes patients. In cDNA sequencing, cells with high TCR expression could be over-represented.

In regard to this clone: What it recognizes is unknown.

V lost 1 base, J lost 4 bases, and 7 bases lay in between. The CDR3 covers 12 residues. Germline V gene sequence: CDR1 GTSNPN, CDR2 SVGIG (reference sequence). The investigators reverse transcribed all of the isolated RNA, so they sequenced expressed TCRB transcripts. The method was immunoSEQ multiplex PCR; TCRdb's version includes in-frame clones alone and lacks a portion of them. Of about 660,000 clones listed, 11% to 15% are singletons. Sequenced material: naive CD4+ T cells from blood. This clonotype was obtained from a man between 18 and 29 years old with type 1 diabetes. This chain joins TRBV30 and TRBJ1-2; D ambiguous. CDR3 residues: CAWSGVSYGYTF. The CDR3 nucleotides are TGTGCCTGGAGTGGGGTTAGCTATGGCTACACCTTC. The variable domain in full, completed from reference TRBV30 and TRBJ1-2, reads SQTIHQWPATLVQPVGSPLSLECTVEGTSNPNLYWYRQAAGRGLQLLFYSVGIGQISSEVPQNLSASRPQDRQFILSSKKLLLSDSGFYLCAWSGVSYGYTFGSGTRLTVV.